The sample holds many counts of the clone carrying this T cell receptor (beta chain). CDR1 SNHLY and CDR2 FYNNEI come from the germline V gene. J gave up 5 bases and V 9 bases, and 9 bases lay outside the gene matches. The CDR3 sequence is 14 residues long. The entry originates in a study of T cells in Graves' hyperthyroidism and ophthalmopathy. The CDR3 regions of TCR beta were amplified from RNA transcripts. The HTBI primer set served for first-round RT-PCR of the TCR CDR3. TCRdb itself ran the multiplex PCR reads through MiXCR, one entry per CDR3 protein. The table lists about 500,000 distinct CDR3 sequences, 16% of them singletons.

The sample taken for sequencing was blood. The TCR originated in a woman in her late teens or twenties with Graves' hyperthyroidism. The chain combines TRBV2 with TRBJ2-1; 8 bases are a match to TRBD2. The CDR3 sequence is CAREAGALNNEQFF. The DNA of the CDR3 is TGTGCCAGGGAAGCGGGGGCCCTTAACAATGAGCAGTTCTTC. Complete variable domain (other parts from reference TRBV2 and TRBJ2-1): EPEVTQTPSHQVTQMGQEVILRCVPISNHLYFYWYRQILGQKVEFLVSFYNNEISEKSEIFDDQFSVERPDGSNFTLKIRSTKLEDSAMYFCAREAGALNNEQFFGPGTRLTVL.